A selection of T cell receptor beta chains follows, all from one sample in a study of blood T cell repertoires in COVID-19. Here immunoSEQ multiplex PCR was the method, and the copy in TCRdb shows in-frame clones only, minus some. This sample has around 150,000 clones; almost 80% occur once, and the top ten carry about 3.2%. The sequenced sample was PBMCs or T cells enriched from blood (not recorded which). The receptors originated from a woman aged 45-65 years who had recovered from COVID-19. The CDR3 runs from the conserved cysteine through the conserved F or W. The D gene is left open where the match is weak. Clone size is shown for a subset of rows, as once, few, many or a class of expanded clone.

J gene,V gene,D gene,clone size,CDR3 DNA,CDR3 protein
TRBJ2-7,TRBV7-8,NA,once,TGTGCCAGCAGCTTGACTTCCTACGAGCAGTACTTC,CASSLTSYEQYF
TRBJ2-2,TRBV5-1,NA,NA,TGCGCCAGCAGCGTCCGGGGAGTTCCCATCGGGGAGCTGTTTTTT,CASSVRGVPIGELFF
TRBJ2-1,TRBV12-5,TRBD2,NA,TGTGCTAGTGTCCCGCGGGGGAGCTCCTACAATGAGCAGTTCTTC,CASVPRGSSYNEQFF
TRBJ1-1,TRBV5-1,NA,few,TGCGCCAGCAGCCAGAAGACAGACACTGAAGCTTTCTTT,CASSQKTDTEAFF
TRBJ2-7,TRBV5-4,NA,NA,TGTGCCCAGGGCCGGGGGGCGAACGAGCAGTACTTC,CAQGRGANEQYF
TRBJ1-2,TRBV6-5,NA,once,TGTGCCAGCACAGCCGGGTATGACTATGGCTACACCTTC,CASTAGYDYGYTF
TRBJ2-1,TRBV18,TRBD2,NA,TGTGCCAGCTCACCCCGCGGGACTAGCGGCTACAATGAGCAGTTCTTC,CASSPRGTSGYNEQFF
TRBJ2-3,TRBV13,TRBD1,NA,TGTGCCAGCAGCTTAGGTTGGACAGGGATGAGCACAGATACGCAGTATTTT,CASSLGWTGMSTDTQYF
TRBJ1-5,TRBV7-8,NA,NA,TGTGCCAGCAGCCGTAGCAGGGGCAGCAATCAGCCCCAGCATTTT,CASSRSRGSNQPQHF
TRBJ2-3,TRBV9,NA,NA,TGTGCCAGCAGCGTAGGACAGATCACAGATACGCAGTATTTT,CASSVGQITDTQYF
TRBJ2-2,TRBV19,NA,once,TGTGCCAGTAGTATACTGGACAGGAACACCGGGGAGCTGTTTTTT,CASSILDRNTGELFF
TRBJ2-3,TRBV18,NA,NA,TGTGCCAGCTCATTCCGAGCCAGGGAATTCACAGATACGCAGTATTTT,CASSFRAREFTDTQYF
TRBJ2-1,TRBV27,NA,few,TGTGCCAGCAGTCTATACAATGAGCAGTTCTTC,CASSLYNEQFF
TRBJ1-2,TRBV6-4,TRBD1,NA,TGTGCCAGCTCCCCCGGGACAGGGGGCGAGGGCTACACCTTC,CASSPGTGGEGYTF
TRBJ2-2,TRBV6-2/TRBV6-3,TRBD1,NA,TGTGCCAGCAGCTGGACAGGGTACACCGGGGAGCTGTTTTTT,CASSWTGYTGELFF
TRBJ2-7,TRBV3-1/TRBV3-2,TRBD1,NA,TGTGCCAGCAGCCAAGAGGGACAGGGGGCGGTGGAGCAGTACTTC,CASSQEGQGAVEQYF
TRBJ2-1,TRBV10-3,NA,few,TGTGCCATCAGTGAGGGACTGGGAAGTTACAATGAGCAGTTCTTC,CAISEGLGSYNEQFF
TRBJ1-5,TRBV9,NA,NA,TGTGCCAGCAGCGTGGGGGGAAGTCAGCCCCAGCATTTT,CASSVGGSQPQHF
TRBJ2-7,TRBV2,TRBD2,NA,TGTGCCAGCAACGGACTAGCTGGTACCGCATACGAGCAGTACTTC,CASNGLAGTAYEQYF
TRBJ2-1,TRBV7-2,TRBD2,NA,TGTGCCAGCAGCTTGGGCGTAGGGGAGGGCCAGTTGAATGAGCAGTTCTTC,CASSLGVGEGQLNEQFF
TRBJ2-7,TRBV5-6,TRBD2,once,TGTGCCAGCAGCCCCTATGCGCGGGGGGGCGGCGAGCAGTACTTC,CASSPYARGGGEQYF
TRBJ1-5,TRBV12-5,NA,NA,TGTGCTAGTGGTTTGGGCGTCCAGGGGATGCAGCCCCAGCATTTT,CASGLGVQGMQPQHF
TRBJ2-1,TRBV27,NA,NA,TGTGCCAGCAGTTTCTCCGGGGGTGGCTCCTACAATGAGCAGTTCTTC,CASSFSGGGSYNEQFF
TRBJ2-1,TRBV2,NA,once,TGTGCCAGCAGTGAACCCGCGCAATGGTATGAGCAGTTCTTC,CASSEPAQWYEQFF
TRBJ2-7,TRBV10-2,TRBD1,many,TGCGCCAGCAGTGGTCCGGGACAGGGATCCTACGAGCAGTACTTC,CASSGPGQGSYEQYF
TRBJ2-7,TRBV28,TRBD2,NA,TGTGCCAGCAGTTTAAGGACTAGCGGCGCGGGCGAGCAGTACTTC,CASSLRTSGAGEQYF
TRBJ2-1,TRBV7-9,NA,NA,TGTGCCAGCAGCCCTCAGTCTAGCGATGAGCAGTTCTTC,CASSPQSSDEQFF
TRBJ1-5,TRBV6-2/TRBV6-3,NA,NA,TGTGCCAGCAGTTTCGGACTCGGCAATCAGCCCCAGCATTTT,CASSFGLGNQPQHF
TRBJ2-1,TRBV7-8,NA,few,TGTGCCAGCAGCTTCTTCAATGAGCAGTTCTTC,CASSFFNEQFF
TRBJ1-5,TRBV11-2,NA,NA,TGTGCCAGCAGTCAGGGACACAATCAGCCCCAGCATTTT,CASSQGHNQPQHF
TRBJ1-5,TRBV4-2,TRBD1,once,TGTGCCAGCAGCCCGAGGACAGGGGAGCCCCAGCATTTT,CASSPRTGEPQHF
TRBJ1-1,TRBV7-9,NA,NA,TGTGCCAGCAGCCTTCGGGGGAGCACTGAAGCTTTCTTT,CASSLRGSTEAFF
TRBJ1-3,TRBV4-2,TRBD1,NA,TGTGCCAGCAGCCCAACCGCGGGACAGGGTTTAAGTTCTGGAAACACCATATATTTT,CASSPTAGQGLSSGNTIYF
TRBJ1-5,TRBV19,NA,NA,TGTGCCAGTAGTATTAAACAGGGAGTTGGGCAGCCCCAGCATTTT,CASSIKQGVGQPQHF
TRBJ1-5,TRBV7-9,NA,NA,TGTGCCAGCAGCTTACCAGAGCGGCCCCAGCATTTT,CASSLPERPQHF
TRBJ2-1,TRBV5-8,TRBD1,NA,TGTGCCAGCAGCGGCCGGGACAGGGGGGAGCAGTTCTTC,CASSGRDRGEQFF
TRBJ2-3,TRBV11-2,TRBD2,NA,TGTGCCAGCAGCTTAGAGGGAGGGCCAGATACGCAGTATTTT,CASSLEGGPDTQYF
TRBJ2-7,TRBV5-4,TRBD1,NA,TGTGCCAGCAGCTCGAGACAGGGCTACGAGCAGTACTTC,CASSSRQGYEQYF
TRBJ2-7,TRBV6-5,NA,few,TGTGCCAGCAGCCCATTCAGGCAGGCGACCTACGAGCAGTACTTC,CASSPFRQATYEQYF
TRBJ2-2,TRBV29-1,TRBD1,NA,TGCAGCGCCGGGACAGCTAACGGGGAGCTGTTTTTT,CSAGTANGELFF
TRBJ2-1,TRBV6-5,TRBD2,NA,TGTGCCAGCAGTTCCTCCCTAGCGGGACCCTACAATGAGCAGTTCTTC,CASSSSLAGPYNEQFF
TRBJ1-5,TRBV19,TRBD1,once,TGTGCCAGTAGTATAGGTGGACAGGGAGGCCAGCCCCAGCATTTT,CASSIGGQGGQPQHF
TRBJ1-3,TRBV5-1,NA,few,TGCGCCAGCAGCTTGGGGGGACTCTCTGGAAACACCATATATTTT,CASSLGGLSGNTIYF
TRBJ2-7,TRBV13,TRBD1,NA,TGTGCCAGCAGCTTTGGAAGAGGACAGGGTAACGAGCAGTACTTC,CASSFGRGQGNEQYF